This T cell receptor (beta chain) was sequenced for a study of beta chain features in type 1 diabetes. Points from the study as a whole: A cDNA-based sequencing approach could over-represent cells with high TCR expression. Shortening of TCRB CDR3s, moderate but significant, appeared in all four CD4+ subsets of Type 1 diabetes patients.

V lost 4 bases and J 7 bases, leaving 16 bases between the germline ends. Germline CDR1 is MDHEN and CDR2 is SYDVKM. The length of the CDR3 is 14 residues. This clone has more than one count but fewer than ten. Its antigen remains unidentified. The isolated RNA, all of it, was reverse transcribed, so expressed TCRB transcripts were what got sequenced. About 3.57 million reads, on average, came from each naive, central memory and regulatory T cell sample. Generated by immunoSEQ multiplex PCR, the TCRdb table keeps only in-frame clones and is missing some. This sample has 850,000 to 900,000 clones, with around a sixth found just once.

Material for sequencing was naive CD4+ T cells from blood. This receptor was obtained from a woman in her late teens or twenties in good health. V gene TRBV28 combines with J gene TRBJ1-2; D is uncertain. CDR3 residues: CASSSLIREVGYTF. The CDR3 coding sequence is TGTGCCAGCAGTTCTCTCATCCGGGAAGTTGGCTACACCTTC.